These T cell receptor beta chains were read from a single sample in a study of blood T cell repertoires in COVID-19. This table comes from immunoSEQ multiplex PCR, and its TCRdb copy is limited to in-frame clones, with some not included. The table shows 200,000 to 250,000 clones, with roughly 85% occurring only once. Input material: peripheral blood. The receptors here all came from a woman in her seventies with active or convalescent COVID-19. CDR3s leave out the opening cysteine and the closing phenylalanine or tryptophan. Expanded clones get a size class; other rows say once, few or many, or leave the size out.

- TRBJ2-1 TRBV3-1/TRBV3-2 ASSQETSGGSSYNEQF
- TRBJ2-7 TRBV5-4 ASSRGRGPSYEQY
- TRBJ1-6 TRBV3-1/TRBV3-2 ASSRDREVLH
- TRBJ1-5 TRBV2 ASSIHRTSNQPQH
- TRBJ2-3 TRBV5-6 ASSISGGTQY
- TRBJ1-5 TRBV3-1/TRBV3-2 ASSQWSGEPQH
- TRBJ1-2 TRBV5-1 ASSPGQGLEGYT
few TRBJ1-1 TRBV6-4 ASSLETGTTEAF
- TRBJ2-1 TRBV5-4 ASRTPHEQF
few TRBJ2-7 TRBV12-3/TRBV12-4 ASSLHGNEQY
- TRBJ1-5 TRBV6-6 ASSYDPGGNQPQH
- TRBJ1-4 TRBV7-2 ASSPDRGGEKLF
- TRBJ2-1 TRBV24-1 ATSDPGTYPNEQF
- TRBJ1-5 TRBV4-2 ASSQEGTGNHQPQH
- TRBJ2-2 TRBV11-2 ASSLSSAGELF
- TRBJ2-7 TRBV3-1/TRBV3-2 ASSRGQISYEQY
- TRBJ2-5 TRBV6-5 ASSYGGQGTQY
- TRBJ2-1 TRBV21-1 ASSSLRQGDHEQF